The clone carrying this TCR beta chain occurred once. The record originates from a study of blood T cell repertoires in COVID-19. With V trimmed by 7 bases and J by 2 bases, 12 bases remained unmatched. Germline V lookup: CDR1 SGHRS, CDR2 YFSETQ. This CDR3 is 17 amino acids long. Clones were read by immunoSEQ multiplex PCR, and TCRdb kept only the in-frame ones, dropping some. The sample carries 300,000 or so clones, just under 90% recorded once. The sequence was obtained from a woman in her forties or fifties who had been exposed to COVID-19. This sequence joins TRBV5-1 and TRBJ2-6; 7 bases match TRBD2. Material: PBMCs or T cells enriched from blood (not recorded which). The CDR3 bases are TGCGCCAGCCAGATCGTGGGGGGGTCCCCTGGGGCCAACGTCCTGACTTTC. Translated, it gives CASQIVGGSPGANVLTF.